What follows is one T cell receptor beta chain and its context. Its cognate antigen is unknown. The data stem from a study of beta chain features in type 1 diabetes. Study as a whole: Researchers looked at 95 million to 140 million sorted cells across all samples.

Isolated RNA was reverse transcribed in full, so expressed TCRB transcripts were sequenced. Method: immunoSEQ multiplex PCR; TCRdb's copy keeps in-frame clones and lacks some. The repertoire holds approximately 84,000 clones, with 25% to 35% as singletons. Study-wide findings and caveats: In cDNA sequencing, cells with high TCR expression could be over-represented.

CDR3 length equals 14 residues. V lost 5 bases, J lost 5 bases, and 5 bases stayed unmatched. Germline CDR1 is SQVTM and CDR2 is ANQGSEA. The sequence derives from a woman between 18 and 29 years old in good health. The chain couples TRBV29-1 to TRBJ2-5, with 13 nucleotides matching TRBD2. Source material: stem cell memory CD4+ T cells from blood. The CDR3: CSVRPLAGGETQYF. The CDR3 DNA reads as TGCAGCGTTCGGCCACTAGCGGGGGGGGAGACCCAGTACTTC.